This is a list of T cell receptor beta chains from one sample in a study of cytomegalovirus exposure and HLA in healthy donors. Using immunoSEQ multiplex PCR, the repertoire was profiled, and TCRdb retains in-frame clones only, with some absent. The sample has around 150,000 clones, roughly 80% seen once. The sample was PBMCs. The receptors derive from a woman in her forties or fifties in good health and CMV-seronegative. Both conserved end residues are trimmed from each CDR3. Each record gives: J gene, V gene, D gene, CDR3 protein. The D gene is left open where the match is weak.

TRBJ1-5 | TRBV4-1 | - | ASSHLGSSGSNQPQH
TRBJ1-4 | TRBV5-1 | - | ASRSGVNEKLF
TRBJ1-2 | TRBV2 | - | ASSPGHTMNYGYT
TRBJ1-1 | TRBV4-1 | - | ASSLLSNTEAF
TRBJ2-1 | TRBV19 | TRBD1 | ASSIATTGYEQF
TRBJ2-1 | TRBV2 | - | ASSARGRLYNEQF
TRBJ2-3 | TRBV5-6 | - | ASSLRGFSTDTQY
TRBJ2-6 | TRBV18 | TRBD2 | ASSASPSGGSSGANVLT
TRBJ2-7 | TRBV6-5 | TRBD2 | ASSLGPGLAGYEQY
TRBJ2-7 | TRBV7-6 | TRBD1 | ASSPLSGPGTAAYEQY
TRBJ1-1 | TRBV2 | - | ASRSENAANTEAF
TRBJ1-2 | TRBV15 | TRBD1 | ATSRTGQGGGYT
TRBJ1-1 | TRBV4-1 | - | ATRTADTEAF
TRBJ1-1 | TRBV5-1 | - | ASSMTGSEAF
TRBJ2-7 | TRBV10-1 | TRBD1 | ASSEPGQGSTYEQY
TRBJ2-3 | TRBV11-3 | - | ASSLGPSTDTQY
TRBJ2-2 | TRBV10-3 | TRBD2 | AISVTSGGANTGELF
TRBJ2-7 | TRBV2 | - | ASSDTRKY
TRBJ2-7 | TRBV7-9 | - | ASSSIVQGSYEQY
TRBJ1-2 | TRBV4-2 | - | ASSQEVQAARAGSNT
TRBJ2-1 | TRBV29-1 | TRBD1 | SVEDLNWDRGDNEQF
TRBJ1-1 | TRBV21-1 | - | ASSTRVPNTEAF
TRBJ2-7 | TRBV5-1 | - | ASSLSGTYEQY
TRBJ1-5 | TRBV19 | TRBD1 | ASSRDRPSNQPQH
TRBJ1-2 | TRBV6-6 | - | ASSYSTGAYGYT
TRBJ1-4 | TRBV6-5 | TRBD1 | ASRIDRASEKLF
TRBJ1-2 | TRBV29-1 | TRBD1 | SVPGQGSYGYT
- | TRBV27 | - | ASSAGDHLSGVSYEQY
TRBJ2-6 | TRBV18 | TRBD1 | ASSPTGVGNVLT
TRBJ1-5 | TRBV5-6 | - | ASSLGVYREGNQPQH
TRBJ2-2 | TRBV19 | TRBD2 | ASRNAGGRTKNTGELF
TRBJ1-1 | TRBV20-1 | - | SAEGTTEAF
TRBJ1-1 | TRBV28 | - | ASSTRVNTEAF
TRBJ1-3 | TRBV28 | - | ASSFEEGGSLSSGNTIY
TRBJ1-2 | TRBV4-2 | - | ASSQESGYT
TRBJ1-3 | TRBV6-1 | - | ASSGLGRYSGNTIY
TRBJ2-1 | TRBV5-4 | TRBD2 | ASSLWGAGGPAYNEQF
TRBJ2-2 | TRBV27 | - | ASRWTGRNTGELF
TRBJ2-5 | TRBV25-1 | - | ASSPRTAEETQY
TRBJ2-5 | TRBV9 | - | ASSVSGIQETQY
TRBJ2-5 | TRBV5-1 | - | ASSVAGTQETQY
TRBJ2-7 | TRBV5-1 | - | ASSLDFGGSKRQY
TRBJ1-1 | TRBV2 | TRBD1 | ASSRQGGTEAF
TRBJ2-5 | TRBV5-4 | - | ASSLTGKGSQETQY
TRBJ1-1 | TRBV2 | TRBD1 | ASSRTQGAGTEAF
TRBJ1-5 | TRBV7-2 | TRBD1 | ASSLQGANQPQH
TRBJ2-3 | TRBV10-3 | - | AISDHSRGTDTQY
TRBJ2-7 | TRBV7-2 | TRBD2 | ASSLTGLAGGYEQY
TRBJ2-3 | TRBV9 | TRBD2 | ASRVAGEGTQY
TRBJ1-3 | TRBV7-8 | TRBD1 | ASSSPGQVGNTIY
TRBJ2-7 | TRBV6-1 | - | ASSEGPDSYEQY
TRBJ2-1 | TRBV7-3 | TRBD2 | ASSSGLAGYNEQF
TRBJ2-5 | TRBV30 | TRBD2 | AWSVSPLAGEETQY